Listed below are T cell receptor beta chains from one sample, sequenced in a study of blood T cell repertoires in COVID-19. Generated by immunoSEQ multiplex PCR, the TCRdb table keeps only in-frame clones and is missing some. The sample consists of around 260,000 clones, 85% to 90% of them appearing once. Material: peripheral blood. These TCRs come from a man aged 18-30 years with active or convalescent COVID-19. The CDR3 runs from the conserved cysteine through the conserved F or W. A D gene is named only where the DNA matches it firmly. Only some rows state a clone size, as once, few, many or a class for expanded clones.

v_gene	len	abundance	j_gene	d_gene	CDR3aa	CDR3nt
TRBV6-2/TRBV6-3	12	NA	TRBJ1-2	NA	CASSLQGVGYTF	TGTGCCAGCAGTCTGCAAGGGGTCGGCTACACCTTC
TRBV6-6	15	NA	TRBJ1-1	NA	CASSYSPVPRTEAFF	TGTGCCAGCAGTTACTCGCCAGTTCCCCGCACTGAAGCTTTCTTT
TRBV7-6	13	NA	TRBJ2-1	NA	CASSLGLDNEQFF	TGTGCCAGCAGCTTAGGGCTGGACAATGAGCAGTTCTTC
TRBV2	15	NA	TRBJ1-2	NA	CASTRGQNSHYGYTF	TGTGCCAGCACAAGGGGACAAAATAGTCACTATGGCTACACCTTC
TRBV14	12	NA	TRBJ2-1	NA	CASSSRSSWQFF	TGTGCCAGCAGCTCCCGATCTAGCTGGCAGTTCTTC
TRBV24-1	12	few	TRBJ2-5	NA	CATQGASETQYF	TGTGCCACCCAAGGGGCTTCGGAGACCCAGTACTTC
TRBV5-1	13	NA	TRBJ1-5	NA	CASSLNRDQPQHF	TGCGCCAGCAGCTTGAACAGGGATCAGCCCCAGCATTTT
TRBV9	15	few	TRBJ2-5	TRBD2	CASSVGLAGEETQYF	TGTGCCAGCAGCGTAGGACTAGCGGGGGAAGAGACCCAGTACTTC
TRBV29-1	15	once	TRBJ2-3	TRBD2	CSVEASGAFTDTQYF	TGCAGCGTTGAAGCTAGCGGGGCGTTCACAGATACGCAGTATTTT
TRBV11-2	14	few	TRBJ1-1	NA	CASSSLMGGTEAFF	TGTGCCAGCAGCTCACTTATGGGGGGCACTGAAGCTTTCTTT
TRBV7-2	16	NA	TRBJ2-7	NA	CASSFQTGTASYEQYF	TGTGCCAGCAGCTTCCAGACAGGGACTGCTTCTTACGAGCAGTACTTC
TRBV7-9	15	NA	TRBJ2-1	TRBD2	CASSLPTSSNNEQFF	TGTGCCAGCAGCTTACCGACTAGCAGCAACAATGAGCAGTTCTTC
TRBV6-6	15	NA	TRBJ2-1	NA	CASSLGGTSINEQFF	TGTGCCAGCAGCCTAGGAGGTACCAGCATCAATGAGCAGTTCTTC
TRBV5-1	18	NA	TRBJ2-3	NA	CASSLEGRSGLISDTQYF	TGCGCCAGCAGCTTAGAAGGCAGGAGCGGCCTTATATCAGATACGCAGTATTTT
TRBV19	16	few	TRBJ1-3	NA	CASSIGGRSSGNTIYF	TGTGCCAGTAGTATAGGGGGCAGGAGCTCTGGAAACACCATATATTTT
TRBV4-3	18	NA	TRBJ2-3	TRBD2	CASSQETNRGGYTDTQYF	TGCGCCAGCAGCCAAGAGACTAACCGGGGAGGGTACACAGATACGCAGTATTTT
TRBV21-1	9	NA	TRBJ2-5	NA	CASPETQYF	TGTGCCAGCCCGGAGACCCAGTACTTC
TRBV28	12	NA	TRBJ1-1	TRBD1	CASESGQTLAFF	TGTGCCAGCGAATCGGGACAGACCCTGGCTTTCTTT
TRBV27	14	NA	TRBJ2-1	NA	CATNPGGTYNEQFF	TGTGCCACCAACCCCGGGGGAACCTACAATGAGCAGTTCTTC
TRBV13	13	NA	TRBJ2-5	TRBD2	CASSRGGRETQYF	TGTGCCAGCTCTCGGGGCGGGAGGGAGACCCAGTACTTC
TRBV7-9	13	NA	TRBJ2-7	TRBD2	CASSRDGRSVQYF	TGTGCCAGCAGCCGCGACGGGAGGTCTGTGCAGTACTTC
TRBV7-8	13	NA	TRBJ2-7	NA	CASSLELTYEQYF	TGTGCCAGCAGCTTGGAGCTGACCTACGAGCAGTACTTC
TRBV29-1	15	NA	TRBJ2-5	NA	CSVVLFAGSQETQYF	TGCAGCGTTGTCCTTTTTGCGGGAAGCCAAGAGACCCAGTACTTC
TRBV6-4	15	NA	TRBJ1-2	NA	CASSEEGGTNYGYTF	TGTGCCAGCAGTGAAGAAGGGGGAACTAACTATGGCTACACCTTC
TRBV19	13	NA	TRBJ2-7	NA	CASSIQVTYEQYF	TGTGCCAGTAGTATACAGGTTACCTACGAGCAGTACTTC
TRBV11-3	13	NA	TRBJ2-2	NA	CASSRYETGELFF	TGTGCCAGCAGCCGATATGAGACCGGGGAGCTGTTTTTT
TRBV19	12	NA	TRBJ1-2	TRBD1	CASSTRQGGLTF	TGTGCCAGTAGTACCCGACAGGGTGGACTCACCTTC
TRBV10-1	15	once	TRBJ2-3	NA	CASSDYGLSTDTQYF	TGCGCCAGCAGTGACTACGGTTTGAGCACAGATACGCAGTATTTT
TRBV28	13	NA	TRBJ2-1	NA	CASRQGISNEQFF	TGTGCCAGCAGACAGGGAATATCGAATGAGCAGTTCTTC
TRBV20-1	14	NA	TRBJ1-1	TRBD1	CSASRDSMNTEAFF	TGCAGTGCTAGTAGGGACAGTATGAACACTGAAGCTTTCTTT
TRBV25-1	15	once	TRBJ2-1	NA	CASSGEESSYNEQFF	TGTGCCAGCAGTGGAGAAGAAAGCTCCTACAATGAGCAGTTCTTC
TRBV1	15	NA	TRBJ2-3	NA	CTSSHARLAADTQYF	TGCACCAGCAGCCATGCTAGACTAGCGGCAGATACGCAGTATTTT
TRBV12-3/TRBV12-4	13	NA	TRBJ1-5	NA	CASSLQGRQPQHF	TGTGCCAGCAGTTTACAGGGGCGACAGCCCCAGCATTTT
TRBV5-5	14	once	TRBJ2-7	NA	CASRQQSGTYEQYF	TGTGCCAGCAGGCAACAGTCCGGGACCTACGAGCAGTACTTC
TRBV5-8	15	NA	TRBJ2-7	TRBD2	CASRFGTSASYEQYF	TGTGCCAGCAGATTTGGGACTAGCGCTTCCTACGAGCAGTACTTC
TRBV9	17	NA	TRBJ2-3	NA	CASSVGSSGPTPDTQYF	TGTGCCAGCAGCGTAGGATCCAGCGGGCCGACCCCCGATACGCAGTATTTT
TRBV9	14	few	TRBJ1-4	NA	CASSAPGQNEKLFF	TGTGCCAGCAGCGCCCCTGGACAAAATGAAAAACTGTTTTTT
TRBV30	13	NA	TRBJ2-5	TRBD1	CAWRTGYQETQYF	TGTGCCTGGAGGACAGGGTACCAAGAGACCCAGTACTTC
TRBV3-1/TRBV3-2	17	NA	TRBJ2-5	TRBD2	CASSQGTSTDRLETQYF	TGTGCCAGCAGCCAAGGGACTAGCACCGATAGGCTAGAGACCCAGTACTTC
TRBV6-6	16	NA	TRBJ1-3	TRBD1	CASSYSGQSSGNTIYF	TGTGCCAGCAGTTACTCGGGACAGAGCTCTGGAAACACCATATATTTT
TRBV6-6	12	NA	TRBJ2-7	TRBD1	CASSTGVYEQYF	TGTGCCAGCAGTACAGGGGTATACGAGCAGTACTTC
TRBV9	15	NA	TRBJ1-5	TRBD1	CASSPTGGSNQPQHF	TGTGCCAGCAGCCCGACAGGGGGGAGCAATCAGCCCCAGCATTTT
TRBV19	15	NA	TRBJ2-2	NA	CASSIVGTRPGELFF	TGTGCCAGTAGTATAGTCGGGACACGTCCCGGGGAGCTGTTTTTT
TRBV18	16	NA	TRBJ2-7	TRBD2	CASSPMGSSGTYEQYF	TGTGCCAGCTCACCAATGGGCTCTAGCGGGACCTACGAGCAGTACTTC
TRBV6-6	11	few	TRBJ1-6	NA	CATGVNPPLHF	TGTGCCACCGGAGTTAATCCACCCCTCCACTTT
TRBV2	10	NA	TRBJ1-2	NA	CAITDNGYTF	TGTGCCATTACGGACAACGGCTACACCTTC
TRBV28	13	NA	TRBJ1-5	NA	CASSLDRNQPQHF	TGTGCCAGCAGTTTAGACAGAAATCAGCCCCAGCATTTT
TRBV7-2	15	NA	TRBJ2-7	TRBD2	CASSLRLAGAYEQYF	TGTGCCAGCAGCTTGAGACTAGCGGGAGCCTACGAGCAGTACTTC
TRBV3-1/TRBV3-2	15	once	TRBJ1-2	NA	CASTPTQRRHYGYTF	TGTGCCAGCACCCCCACGCAAAGGAGACACTATGGCTACACCTTC
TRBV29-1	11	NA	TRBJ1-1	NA	CSVEGELGAFF	TGCAGCGTTGAAGGGGAGTTGGGGGCTTTCTTT
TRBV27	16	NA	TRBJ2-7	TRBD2	CASSLEGTSASYEQYF	TGTGCCAGCAGTTTAGAAGGGACTAGCGCTTCCTACGAGCAGTACTTC
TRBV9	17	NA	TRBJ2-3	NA	CASSLDGPGSGSDTQYF	TGTGCCAGCAGCCTCGACGGACCCGGGTCGGGGAGCGATACGCAGTATTTT
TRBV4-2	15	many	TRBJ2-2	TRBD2	CASSQDSGGAGELFF	TGTGCCAGCAGCCAAGATAGCGGGGGGGCCGGGGAGCTGTTTTTT
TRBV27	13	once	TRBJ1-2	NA	CASSSGTPYGYTF	TGTGCCAGCAGTTCCGGGACACCCTATGGCTACACCTTC
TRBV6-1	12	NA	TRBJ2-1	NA	CASSEANNEQFF	TGTGCCAGCAGTGAAGCTAACAATGAGCAGTTCTTC
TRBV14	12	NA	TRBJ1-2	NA	CASSLRKGGYTF	TGTGCCAGCAGCCTAAGAAAGGGGGGCTACACCTTC
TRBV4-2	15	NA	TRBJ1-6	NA	CASSQDQAANSPLHF	TGTGCCAGCAGCCAAGATCAGGCAGCAAATTCACCCCTCCACTTT
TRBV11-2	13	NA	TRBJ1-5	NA	CASSQNRDQPQHF	TGTGCCAGCAGCCAGAACAGAGATCAGCCCCAGCATTTT